A selection of T cell receptor beta chains follows, all from one sample in a study of human T cells and chemical hapten exposure. Via MiXCR, TCRdb re-called the RACE reads, giving one row per CDR3 protein. This sample has 55,000 to 75,000 distinct CDR3 sequences, with roughly 12% found just once. The source was whole blood, collected in connection with sensitization to the hapten diphenylcyclopropenone (DPC). These receptors were taken from a man aged 25 to 40 with alopecia areata. Some clones in this sample may be carry-over from other donors' samples. Each CDR3 is given with its conserved first and last residue. Fields, in order: clone size, J gene, D gene, V gene, CDR3 protein, CDR3 DNA. D genes are given only for firm matches. Clone size appears in some rows only: once, few, many, or a class for an expanded clone.

few	TRBJ1-2	-	TRBV6-5	CASRGRGKYGYTF	TGTGCCAGCAGGGGCAGGGGAAAGTATGGCTACACCTTC
few	TRBJ2-3	TRBD1	TRBV24-1	CATSDQMDRGEDTQYF	TGTGCCACCAGTGATCAGATGGACAGGGGAGAGGATACGCAGTATTTT
-	TRBJ2-5	TRBD1	TRBV24-1	CATSDLGQGRETQYF	TGTGCCACCAGTGATCTGGGACAGGGACGGGAGACCCAGTACTTC
-	TRBJ1-1	-	TRBV14	CASSQSGPASTEAFF	TGTGCCAGCAGCCAATCCGGCCCTGCTTCGACTGAAGCTTTCTTT
-	TRBJ1-1	-	TRBV15	CATSRGPVNTEAFF	TGTGCCACCAGCAGGGGCCCAGTGAACACTGAAGCTTTCTTT
few	TRBJ2-1	-	TRBV27	CASSPPPGNEQFF	TGTGCCAGCAGTCCCCCGCCCGGGAACGAGCAGTTCTTC
-	TRBJ1-5	-	TRBV9	CASSVSGHPNQPQHF	TGTGCCAGCAGCGTATCAGGGCACCCCAATCAGCCCCAGCATTTT
-	TRBJ2-2	TRBD2	TRBV20-1	CSARDILRGDTGELFF	TGCAGTGCTAGAGATATTTTGCGGGGGGACACCGGGGAGCTGTTTTTT
few	TRBJ1-5	-	TRBV9	CASSVHEGQPQHF	TGTGCCAGCAGCGTTCATGAGGGACAGCCCCAGCATTTT
many	TRBJ2-1	TRBD2	TRBV18	CASSPPSGGAYNEQFF	TGTGCCAGCTCACCCCCGAGTGGGGGGGCCTACAATGAGCAGTTCTTC
many	TRBJ2-1	TRBD2	TRBV6-2/TRBV6-3	CASSSSGGSYNEQFF	TGTGCCAGCAGCTCTAGCGGGGGATCCTACAATGAGCAGTTCTTC
few	TRBJ2-2	TRBD1	TRBV29-1	CSANRGRPGELFF	TGCAGCGCAAACAGGGGGCGCCCTGGGGAGCTGTTTTTT
-	TRBJ2-2	TRBD1	TRBV7-9	CASSEHQGADGELFF	TGTGCCAGCAGCGAGCATCAGGGGGCGGACGGGGAGCTGTTTTTT
-	TRBJ1-5	TRBD1	TRBV6-2/TRBV6-3	CASSFYGTEIDSNQPQHF	TGTGCCAGCAGTTTCTACGGGACAGAAATAGATAGCAATCAGCCCCAGCATTTT
many	TRBJ1-6	-	TRBV2	CASSVTADNSPLHF	TGTGCCAGCAGTGTGACAGCGGATAATTCACCCCTCCACTTT
-	TRBJ1-2	-	TRBV29-1	CSVIGGVGNYGYTF	TGCAGCGTGATCGGGGGCGTTGGAAACTATGGCTACACCTTC
few	TRBJ1-1	-	TRBV7-9	CASSPRVVHEHDTEAFF	TGTGCCAGCAGCCCCAGGGTAGTCCACGAGCACGACACTGAAGCTTTCTTT
few	TRBJ2-5	TRBD2	TRBV9	CASAGPKRGGPETQYF	TGTGCCAGCGCGGGTCCGAAGCGGGGGGGCCCGGAGACCCAGTACTTC
-	TRBJ2-1	TRBD2	TRBV6-2/TRBV6-3	CASSRIASGSSYNEQFF	TGTGCCAGCAGCAGAATCGCTAGCGGGAGCTCCTACAATGAGCAGTTCTTC
few	TRBJ2-2	-	TRBV7-2	CASSPPLPNRPTGELFF	TGTGCCAGCAGCCCACCCCTCCCCAACAGGCCCACCGGGGAGCTGTTTTTT
-	TRBJ1-2	TRBD1	TRBV5-5	CASSPGVDRGRLYGYTF	TGTGCCAGCAGCCCTGGAGTAGACAGGGGGCGACTCTATGGCTACACCTTC
many	TRBJ2-5	-	TRBV9	CASSVGPVEETQYF	TGTGCCAGCAGCGTAGGGCCAGTCGAAGAGACCCAGTACTTC
many	TRBJ1-2	-	TRBV28	CASSAGVGYGYTF	TGTGCCAGCAGTGCCGGTGTTGGCTATGGCTACACCTTC
-	TRBJ1-3	-	TRBV5-6	CASSMRDNSGNTIYF	TGTGCCAGCAGCATGAGGGACAATTCTGGAAACACCATATATTTT
-	TRBJ1-1	-	TRBV7-9	CASSGFQGTEAFF	TGTGCCAGCAGCGGCTTTCAGGGAACTGAAGCTTTCTTT
many	TRBJ1-2	-	TRBV6-6	CASNPGGNYGYTF	TGTGCCTCTAACCCGGGTGGTAACTATGGCTACACCTTC
many	TRBJ2-4	-	TRBV20-1	CSAPTRVGAKNIQYF	TGCAGTGCTCCTACTCGGGTCGGGGCCAAAAACATTCAGTACTTC
many	TRBJ2-7	-	TRBV6-1	CASSGLAGRKDEQYF	TGTGCCAGCAGTGGCCTTGCCGGTCGGAAGGACGAGCAGTACTTC
few	TRBJ2-5	-	TRBV10-3	CAISESLGGLAGTQYF	TGTGCCATCAGTGAGTCCCTGGGAGGACTTGCAGGGACCCAGTACTTC
-	TRBJ2-7	-	TRBV25-1	CASSGRIYEQYF	TGTGCCAGCAGTGGGCGGATTTACGAGCAGTACTTC
many	TRBJ1-1	TRBD1	TRBV5-8	CASSLGQGARTEAFF	TGTGCCAGCAGCTTGGGACAGGGGGCGAGGACTGAAGCTTTCTTT
many	TRBJ2-7	-	TRBV7-9	CASRETGTEDSYEQYF	TGTGCCAGCAGGGAAACCGGGACCGAAGACTCCTACGAGCAGTACTTC
few	TRBJ1-5	-	TRBV2	CASSETGAHSNQPQHF	TGTGCCAGCAGTGAAACCGGGGCCCATAGCAATCAGCCCCAGCATTTT
few	TRBJ2-3	TRBD2	TRBV6-6	CASSYGLAGGRGTDTQYF	TGTGCCAGCAGTTACGGGCTAGCGGGGGGCCGGGGCACAGATACGCAGTATTTT
-	TRBJ1-2	-	TRBV7-2	CASSLDRENYGYTF	TGTGCCAGCAGCTTGGACAGAGAAAATTATGGCTACACCTTC
-	TRBJ2-5	-	TRBV7-6	CASSGPTHFQETQYF	TGTGCCAGCAGCGGCCCCACTCATTTCCAAGAGACCCAGTACTTC
-	TRBJ2-1	TRBD1	TRBV7-2	CASSSGTGIRQFF	TGTGCCAGCAGCTCCGGGACAGGGATCCGTCAGTTCTTC
many	TRBJ1-5	-	TRBV20-1	CSARDLRGWMGNQPQHF	TGCAGTGCTAGAGATCTCAGGGGTTGGATGGGAAATCAGCCCCAGCATTTT
-	TRBJ2-2	-	TRBV28	CASRAVNTGELFF	TGTGCCAGCAGGGCAGTTAACACCGGGGAGCTGTTTTTT